These T cell receptor beta chains were read from a single sample in a study of OX40 agonist ivuxolimab in advanced cancers. Clones were read by immunoSEQ multiplex PCR, and TCRdb kept only the in-frame ones, dropping some. Of roughly 22,000 clones listed, 85% to 90% are singletons. Specimen: CD4+ or CD8+ T cells sorted from blood, collected in a trial of the OX40 agonist ivuxolimab. These receptors were obtained from an adult with an advanced solid tumor such as melanoma, head and neck, liver or kidney cancer. The CDR3 runs from the conserved cysteine through the conserved F or W. D genes are given only for firm matches. Clone size is shown for a subset of rows, as once, few, many or a class of expanded clone.

CDR3 DNA	CDR3 protein	D gene	V gene	J gene	clone size
TGTGCCAGCAGCGAAGGGGGTCGGAGTGAAGCTTTCTTT	CASSEGGRSEAFF	NA	TRBV7-3	TRBJ1-1	NA
TGTGCCAGCAGCACTGGGCCCTCACCCTACGAGCAGTACTTC	CASSTGPSPYEQYF	NA	TRBV9	TRBJ2-7	NA
TGCGCCAGCAGCCAAGAATGGGGTTACAATGAGCAGTTCTTC	CASSQEWGYNEQFF	NA	TRBV4-3	TRBJ2-1	NA
TGCGCCAGCAGTAGCCACCTAAAGGGTGAGCAGTTCTTC	CASSSHLKGEQFF	NA	TRBV10-2	TRBJ2-1	NA
TGTGCCAGCAGCTTACAGGGGTACTATGGCTACACCTTC	CASSLQGYYGYTF	NA	TRBV11-2	TRBJ1-2	NA
TGCGCCAGCAGCCTTTATGGACAGGGAGTTAACTACGAGCAGTACTTC	CASSLYGQGVNYEQYF	TRBD1	TRBV4-3	TRBJ2-7	NA
TGTGCCAGCAGCTTAGCACGGGTAGGGTTGAGTGATGAAAAACTGTTTTTT	CASSLARVGLSDEKLFF	NA	TRBV7-9	TRBJ1-4	NA
TGCAGCGTAAAGGGATTAGATCAGCCCCAGCATTTT	CSVKGLDQPQHF	NA	TRBV29-1	TRBJ1-5	NA
TGTGCCAGTACCCTCGTGTGGGACAGGGTCGGTCAGCCCCAGCATTTT	CASTLVWDRVGQPQHF	TRBD1	TRBV19	TRBJ1-5	NA
TGTGCCAGCTCCGCCCGGGACAGCCGGAATGAAAAACTGTTTTTT	CASSARDSRNEKLFF	TRBD1	TRBV7-9	TRBJ1-4	NA
TGTGCCAGCAGTTTATCGTACGGGACAGGGCAGCCCCAGCATTTT	CASSLSYGTGQPQHF	TRBD1	TRBV27	TRBJ1-5	medium-sized
TGTGCCAGCAGTACAGTTTCTAGCACAGATACGCAGTATTTT	CASSTVSSTDTQYF	NA	TRBV28	TRBJ2-3	NA
TGTGCCAGCAGCTTAGGTTCAGCAGGGCCAAATCAGCCCCAGCATTTT	CASSLGSAGPNQPQHF	NA	TRBV7-8	TRBJ1-5	NA
TGTGCCAGCAGCTTAGAGACAGGGGCGGCCCACGAGCAGTACTTC	CASSLETGAAHEQYF	TRBD1	TRBV7-2	TRBJ2-7	NA
TGTGCCAGCAGCGCAGTGTATGTAGCGGGACACGAGACCCAGTACTTC	CASSAVYVAGHETQYF	TRBD2	TRBV9	TRBJ2-5	NA
TGTGCCAGTGGGTTCCCCGGGAACACTGAAGCTTTCTTT	CASGFPGNTEAFF	NA	TRBV19	TRBJ1-1	medium-sized
TGTGCCAGCAGCGCCGCCTACGAGCAGTACTTC	CASSAAYEQYF	NA	TRBV11-3	TRBJ2-7	NA
TGTGCCAGCAGCCCTTGGGGGTTACACACTGAAGCTTTCTTT	CASSPWGLHTEAFF	NA	TRBV7-9	TRBJ1-1	NA
TGCAGCGTCCGGGGGGGGGAGGCCCCCCGCACAGATACGCAGTATTTT	CSVRGGEAPRTDTQYF	TRBD2	TRBV29-1	TRBJ2-3	few
TGTGCCAGCAGCGTCCGGGGACAGGGGAAATACGAGCAGTACTTC	CASSVRGQGKYEQYF	TRBD1	TRBV5-6	TRBJ2-7	NA
TGTGCCAGCAGTTTGATGGATCCAGTGTACACTGAAGCTTTCTTT	CASSLMDPVYTEAFF	NA	TRBV27	TRBJ1-1	NA
TGTGCCAGCAGTTTAGCCCCTCTAGCGATGAACTACAATGAGCAGTTCTTC	CASSLAPLAMNYNEQFF	NA	TRBV28	TRBJ2-1	NA
TGTGCCAGCAGTTCATTGTCCGGGTTCGAGCAGTACTTC	CASSSLSGFEQYF	NA	TRBV6-5	TRBJ2-7	few
TGTGCCTCTAGGGGCGGGACTGTTAATGAGCAGTTCTTC	CASRGGTVNEQFF	NA	TRBV27	TRBJ2-1	NA
TGTGCCAGCAGCTGGGACCTCCGAGGGGTCTACGAGCAGTACTTC	CASSWDLRGVYEQYF	NA	TRBV7-9	TRBJ2-7	NA